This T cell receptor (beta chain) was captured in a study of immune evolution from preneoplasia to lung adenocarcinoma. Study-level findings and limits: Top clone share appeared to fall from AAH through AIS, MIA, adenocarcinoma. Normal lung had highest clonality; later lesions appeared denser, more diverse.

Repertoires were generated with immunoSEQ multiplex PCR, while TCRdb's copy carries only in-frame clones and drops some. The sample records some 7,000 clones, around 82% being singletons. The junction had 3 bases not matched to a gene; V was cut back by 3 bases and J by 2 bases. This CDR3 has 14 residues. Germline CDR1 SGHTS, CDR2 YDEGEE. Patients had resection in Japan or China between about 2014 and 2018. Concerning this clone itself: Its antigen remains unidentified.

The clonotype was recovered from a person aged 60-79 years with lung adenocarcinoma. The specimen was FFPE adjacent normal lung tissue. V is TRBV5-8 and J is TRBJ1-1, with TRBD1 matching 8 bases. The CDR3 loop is CASSWGTGNTEAFF. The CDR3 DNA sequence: TGTGCCAGCAGCTGGGGGACAGGTAACACTGAAGCTTTCTTT. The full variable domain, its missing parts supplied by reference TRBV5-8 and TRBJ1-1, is EAGVTQSPTHLIKTRGQQATLRCSPISGHTSVYWYQQALGLGLQFLLWYDEGEERNRGNFPPRFSGRQFPNYSSELNVNALELEDSALYLCASSWGTGNTEAFFGQGTRLTVV.